This TCR beta chain emerged from a study of OX40 agonist ivuxolimab in advanced cancers. Regarding the research as a whole: Ivuxolimab was an agonistic, fully human IgG2 monoclonal antibody directed against OX40 (CD134), a costimulatory receptor. Intravenous ivuxolimab was administered to patients every 2 weeks at six dose levels: 0.01, 0.1, 0.3, 1.5, 3 and 10 mg/kg. Of the approximately 54 dose-escalation patients, hepatocellular carcinoma was present in about 19, melanoma in around 15, renal cell carcinoma in 9 and head and neck cancer in 9. In the dose-escalation cohort, around four fifths of patients were male, and the mean age was around 65 years with a range of roughly 20 to 85. Patients were allowed to have had prior anti-PD-1, anti-PD-L1 or anti-CTLA-4 therapy, and less than 45% of the dose-escalation patients had previously received checkpoint inhibitors. Partial responses were achieved by three dose-escalation patients, of whom one had hepatocellular carcinoma and two had cutaneous melanoma. The point of sequencing TCRbeta in the periphery was to test whether ivuxolimab changed TCR sequence diversity and drove clonal T-cell expansion. The paper reports the monotherapy dose-escalation portion (N of about 52 patients) of the phase I ivuxolimab trial.

Relative to germline, V is 3 bases shorter and J is 7 bases shorter, with 13 bases between their ends. The cysteine opens and the phenylalanine closes a CDR3 of 15 amino acids. The entry retains the CDR3 DNA only, 45 bases that are in frame from base 1. Based on the germline V gene (reference sequence), the CDR1 and CDR2 sequences are MNHEY and SMNVEV. On the study overall, not on this receptor specifically: Which antigens the clonally expanded peripheral T cells were specific for was not determined. Low levels of normalized T-cell clonal expansion were also shown by some nonresponding patients. Partial responders in the 0.1-3.0 mg/kg groups had among the lowest normalized peripheral clonal expansion, especially among CD8+ T cells. At doses from 0.1 to 3.0 mg/kg, clonal expansion was seen in both CD4+ and CD8+ blood T cells between baseline and week 6. After ivuxolimab, expanded clones were on average more numerous among CD8+ T cells than among CD4+ T cells.

To sequence the TCRbeta CDR3 region, genomic DNA was isolated from the sorted cells. TCRbeta CDR3 regions were sequenced using the immunoSEQ Assay. The immuneACCESS repertoire file appears here via TCRdb, limited to in-frame rearrangements. These files lack a portion of the clones; in checked studies, under half of the deficit traces to unresolved V genes, and the cause of the others is not known. The sample data list about 62,000 clones, and 88% of these were observed just once. Of the sample, approximately 5.4% is held by the ten largest clones. Patients with a history of autoimmune disease or receiving systemic immunosuppression were excluded from the trial. In every dose cohort, peripheral blood was drawn for TCR sequencing at baseline, cycle 4 day 1, and cycle 7 day 1. Samples came from an open-label, multicenter, first-in-human phase I dose-escalation trial of ivuxolimab. Adults with locally advanced or metastatic melanoma, renal cell carcinoma, hepatocellular carcinoma or head and neck squamous cell carcinoma were enrolled in the trial. Before TCR sequencing, CD4+ T cells and CD8+ T cells were sorted from peripheral blood as separate populations.

As regards this clone: Its cognate antigen has yet to be identified. No quality values exist for individual bases; no much larger clone is one base distant.

The rearrangement combines TRBV27 with TRBJ1-6, with the D gene call left open. This TCR came from an adult with an advanced solid tumor such as melanoma, head and neck, liver or kidney cancer. Source: CD4+ or CD8+ T cells sorted from blood, taken in a trial of the OX40 agonist ivuxolimab. The CDR3 reads as follows: CASSLGAKGNSPLHF. In nucleotides, the sequence is TGTGCCAGCAGTTTGGGTGCAAAGGGAAATTCACCCCTCCACTTT.